The 9 T cell receptor beta chains listed next were all sequenced from one sample in a study of blood T cell repertoires in COVID-19 (dated by TCRdb to 2020 to 2021). Receptor amplification or capture employed the immunoSEQ multiplex PCR assay. TCRdb carries this immuneACCESS record with in-frame sequences only. Its versions omit some clonotypes, under half of them owing to an unresolved V gene in the studies checked, with the rest unexplained. The sample table contains around 240,000 clones; only one count was recorded for just under 90% of them. The top ten hold around 1% of the sample. The specimen sequenced was PBMCs or T cells enriched from blood (not recorded which). These receptors all stem from a man aged 50-60 years who had been exposed to COVID-19.

This chain uses TRBV19 with TRBJ2-1; TRBD2 matches 12 bases. V shed 5 bases and J 6 bases; nucleotides not matched to a gene: 5. Germline-derived CDR1 and CDR2 are LNHDA and SQIVND (reference sequence). CDR3 length: 15 amino acids. The CDR3 is CASSVTSGSFNEQFF. The CDR3 DNA sequence: TGTGCCAGTAGTGTGACTAGCGGGAGTTTCAATGAGCAGTTCTTC.

This clone was seen just once. CDR3 sequence (DNA): TGTGCCAGTAGTAAAAGAAGCACAGGGAGTGAAGCTTTCTTT. This encodes CASSKRSTGSEAFF. The chain uses TRBV19 and TRBJ1-1, with a weak D call TRBD1 (6 bases). The CDR3 is 14 residues long. V shed 4 bases and J shed 7 bases, with 16 bases lying between them. Per the germline V gene, CDR1 is LNHDA and CDR2 is SQIVND (reference sequence).

The gene calls are TRBV6-1 and TRBJ2-7, with D possibly TRBD1 on 5 matching bases. With 3 bases removed from V and 2 bases from J, the gap between germline ends came to 11 bases. This CDR3 is 14 amino acids long. Per germline, CDR1 MNHNS and CDR2 SASEGT. CDR3 in DNA: TGTGCCAGCAGTGAGGTGACAGCAGCCTACGAGCAGTACTTC. Translation gives CASSEVTAAYEQYF.

This chain joins TRBV5-1 and TRBJ1-2; D remains ambiguous. Trimming left V 0 bases short and J 10 bases short, with 7 bases between. CDR3 length: 11 amino acids. Germline lookup yields CDR1 SGHRS and CDR2 YFSETQ. Here the CDR3 DNA reads TGCGCCAGCAGCTTGGATCAGGACTACACCTTC. It codes for CASSLDQDYTF.

This chain uses TRBV24-1 with TRBJ2-1; D gene ambiguous. The germline gives CDR1 KGHDR, CDR2 SFDVKD. V lost 3 bases to trimming and J lost 10 bases, with 15 bases between them. This CDR3 is built from 14 residues. The CDR3 bases are TGTGCCACCAGTGATCGCCTGGTTTCGAGCGAGCAGTTCTTC. Translation: CATSDRLVSSEQFF.

This chain links TRBV4-1 with TRBJ1-5; possible D gene TRBD1, 5 bases. CDR1 MGHRA and CDR2 YSYEKL come from the germline V gene. V was trimmed by 0 bases and J by 0 bases, leaving 12 bases between them. This CDR3 contains 17 residues. CDR3 bases: TGCGCCAGCAGCCAAGATTACACAGGCAATAGCAATCAGCCCCAGCATTTT. Its translation: CASSQDYTGNSNQPQHF.

In its sample, this clone was seen once. J is TRBJ1-1 and V is TRBV11-3; tentative D call: TRBD1 (6 bases). The CDR3 length is 13 residues. V was cut by 4 bases and J by 3 bases, with 9 bases left in between. Germline CDR1 and CDR2: SGHNT and YENEEA. CDR3 sequence reads: CASSYYRDTEAFF. The CDR3 nucleotides are TGTGCCAGCAGCTATTACAGGGACACTGAAGCTTTCTTT.

CDR3 sequence: CASSSKQGLRYYEQYV. The DNA of the CDR3 is TGTGCCAGCAGTTCGAAACAGGGGTTGAGGTACTACGAGCAGTACGTC. The V gene is TRBV28, the J gene TRBJ2-7, with TRBD1 matching over 7 bases. This CDR3 has 16 residues. The ends lost 4 bases at V and 3 bases at J; junction bases unmatched: 12. CDR1 is MDHEN, CDR2 SYDVKM, per germline.

The chain recombines TRBV4-1 with TRBJ1-1; possible D gene TRBD1, 5 bases. The germline gives CDR1 MGHRA, CDR2 YSYEKL. The CDR3 covers 13 residues. V was pared by 3 bases and J by 7 bases, with 12 bases between. The CDR3 DNA follows: TGCGCCAGCAGCCACCAGGGCGGCGGTGAAGCTTTCTTT. Translated, it gives CASSHQGGGEAFF.